This T cell receptor (beta chain) was captured in a study of identical twins. CDR1 is SGHDN and CDR2 is FVKESK in the germline V gene. This CDR3 region has 15 residues. V was cut by 2 bases and J by 2 bases, with 9 bases left in between. Findings and caveats of the study: Conclusions were drawn cross-sectionally by statistical analysis, without following the same donors.

Regarding this clonotype: No antigen is known for it.

TCRdb re-derived calls from the 5' RACE reads in MiXCR, one entry per CDR3 protein. The table records 350,000 to 600,000 distinct CDR3 sequences, 14% of them present only once. This sample also appeared in a second study, on yellow fever vaccine responses in identical twins.

This clonotype was sampled from a woman between 18 and 30 years old in good health. V is TRBV14 and J is TRBJ1-4, with unresolved D. Sequenced sample: CD4+ T cells sorted from blood. The DNA for the CDR3 is TGTGCCAGCAGCCAACGATCCCCGACTAATGAAAAACTGTTTTTT. It is translated as CASSQRSPTNEKLFF.